The 7 T cell receptor beta chains given below trace back to one sample, sequenced in a study of T cell responses to AZD1222 COVID-19 vaccine. Measured with immunoSEQ multiplex PCR; TCRdb has only the in-frame clones, and not every one. The repertoire holds 150,000 or so clones, 93% seen once, with approximately 5% in the top ten. Sequences were derived from peripheral blood, sampled on day 0 of AZD1222 vaccination. The receptors here all came from an adult in good health.

A few counts support this clone. The gene calls are TRBV7-3 and TRBJ2-6; D unresolved. CDR3 length: 14 amino acids. Deletions cut 1 base from V and 4 bases from J, with 5 bases between. CDR1 SGHTA and CDR2 FQGTGA come from the germline V gene. CDR3 DNA sequence: TGTGCCAGCAGCTTAAGGGCGGGGGCCAACGTCCTGACTTTC. It translates to CASSLRAGANVLTF.

The chain carries TRBV30 and TRBJ2-1; D is perhaps TRBD2 (5 bases). Looked up from germline, CDR1 is GTSNPN and CDR2 is SVGIG (reference sequence). Trimming removed 3 bases at V and 8 bases at J, with 20 bases between. The CDR3 has 15 amino acids. CDR3 coding DNA: TGTGCCTGGAGCGGGATTGCAGGTTTTAACGATGAGCAGTTCTTC. Translation: CAWSGIAGFNDEQFF.

The gene calls are TRBV15 and TRBJ2-2; 9 nucleotides align to TRBD1. Germline CDR1 reads LNHNV; CDR2 reads YYDKDF (reference sequence). With 0 bases clipped from V and 1 base from J, the junction kept 3 bases outside the gene matches. This CDR3 is 17 amino acids long. CDR3 DNA: TGTGCCACCAGCAGAGATTTGGGACAGGGGAACACCGGGGAGCTGTTTTTT. Amino acid sequence: CATSRDLGQGNTGELFF.

The genes are TRBV9 and TRBJ1-2, with a weak D call TRBD1 (5 bases). Trimming stripped 4 bases from V and 7 bases from J, with 14 bases between. In germline, CDR1 is SGDLS, CDR2 YYNGEE. This CDR3 spans 13 amino acids. CDR3 DNA: TGTGCCAGCAGCCCCGGTACGGGGGGTGGCTACACCTTC. This encodes CASSPGTGGGYTF.

V and J are TRBV3-1 (or the pseudogene TRBV3-2) and TRBJ2-2, with 9 bases identical to TRBD1. V lost 2 bases to trimming and J lost 6 bases; unmatched junction nucleotides: 4. This CDR3 region has 15 residues. Germline lookup yields CDR1 LGHDT and CDR2 YNNKEL (reference sequence). The CDR3 sequence: CASSQSDRGSGELFF. Here the CDR3 DNA reads TGTGCCAGCAGCCAATCGGACAGGGGCTCCGGGGAGCTGTTTTTT.

This rearrangement joins TRBV3-1 (or the pseudogene TRBV3-2) to TRBJ1-1; 9 bases match TRBD1. The CDR3 sequence is 15 residues long. Germline V gene sequence: CDR1 LGHDT, CDR2 YNNKEL (reference sequence). After removal of 2 bases from V and 1 base from J, the junction contained 2 bases not matched to a gene. DNA for the CDR3: TGTGCCAGCAGCCAAAGGGGACAGGGGAACACTGAAGCTTTCTTT. The encoded protein is CASSQRGQGNTEAFF.

The chain has TRBV7-8 and TRBJ1-6, with TRBD1 matching 7 bases. CDR1 and CDR2 from the germline V gene are SGHVS and FQNEAQ. Losses at the gene ends were 4 bases for V and 7 bases for J; bases not matched to a gene: 7. This CDR3 is built from 15 residues. The CDR3 DNA reads TGTGCCAGCAGCTCAACCGGGACAGAAAATTCACCCCTCCACTTT. As protein: CASSSTGTENSPLHF.